Given below is one TCR beta chain in context. The data belong to a study of control samples from healthy donors and cancer patients. V was cut by 3 bases and J by 1 base, with 10 bases left in between. The CDR3 extends over 15 amino acids. Per the germline V gene, CDR1 is SGHTA and CDR2 is FQGNSA. Sequencing used immunoSEQ multiplex PCR; TCRdb keeps in-frame clones, though not all of them. Counted here are 160,000 or so clones, approximately 96% occurring once; the ten biggest clones make up about 9.3%. Specimen: blood. This chain connects TRBV7-2 to TRBJ1-3; D remains unclear. The TCR sequence derives from a woman in her forties in good health. The DNA for the CDR3 is TGTGCCAGCAGCTTTCGACGGGGATCTGGAAACACCATATATTTT. Translation: CASSFRRGSGNTIYF.